Reported below is one T cell receptor (beta chain). What it binds is unknown. The data originate from a study of shared clonotypes between healthy human individuals. Findings and limits, study-wide: Depth was large, yet rarefaction showed that sorted-subset sequencing was incomplete. Naive CD4 clonotypes overlapped across a few donors at approximately 5.5%. All-four-donor shared clonotypes had higher generation probabilities than non-shared clonotypes did.

The germline V gene encodes CDR1 LNHDA and CDR2 SQIVND (reference sequence). Unmatched junction bases numbered 10, after V lost 5 bases and J lost 4 bases. The CDR3 spans 17 residues. Produced via immunoSEQ multiplex PCR; TCRdb's table is partial and in-frame only. Among 110,000 or so clones listed, roughly 70% were seen once. The sample comprised memory CD8+ T cells sorted from blood. The subset is: CD45RO+ cells pooled with CCR7-negative TemRA cells. The V and J genes are TRBV19 and TRBJ2-1; 11 nucleotides align to TRBD2. The sequence was obtained from a woman in her 30s in good health. This chain's CDR3 is CASSLRSGRAQYNEQFF. The CDR3 DNA reads as TGTGCCAGTAGTCTCCGTAGCGGGAGGGCCCAGTACAATGAGCAGTTCTTC. Looking up the rest from reference TRBV19 and TRBJ2-1 gives the full variable domain: DGGITQSPKYLFRKEGQNVTLSCEQNLNHDAMYWYRQDPGQGLRLIYYSQIVNDFQKGDIAEGYSVSREKKESFPLTVTSAQKNPTAFYLCASSLRSGRAQYNEQFFGPGTRLTVL.